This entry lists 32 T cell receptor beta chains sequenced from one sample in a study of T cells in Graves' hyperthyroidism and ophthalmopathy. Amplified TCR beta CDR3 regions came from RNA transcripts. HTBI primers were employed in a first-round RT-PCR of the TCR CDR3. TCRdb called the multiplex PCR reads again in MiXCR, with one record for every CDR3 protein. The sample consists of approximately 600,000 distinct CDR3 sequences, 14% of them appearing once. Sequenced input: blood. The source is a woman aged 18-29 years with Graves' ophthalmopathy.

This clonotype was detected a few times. This CDR3 is CASSLRTGNEKLFF. The CDR3 bases are TGTGCCAGCAGCCTGCGGACGGGAAATGAAAAACTGTTTTTT. The chain is built from TRBV7-9 and TRBJ1-4; the D is unclear. Trimming took 5 bases from V and 5 from J, leaving 12 bases between them. From germline, CDR1 is SEHNR and CDR2 FQNEAQ (reference sequence). The CDR3 has 14 amino acids.

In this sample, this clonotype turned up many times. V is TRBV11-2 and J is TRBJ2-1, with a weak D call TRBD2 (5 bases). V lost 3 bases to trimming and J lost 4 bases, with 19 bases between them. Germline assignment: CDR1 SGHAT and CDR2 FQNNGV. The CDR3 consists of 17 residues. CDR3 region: CASSFGLSPGSYNEQFF. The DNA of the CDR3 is TGTGCCAGCAGCTTTGGACTCTCTCCTGGGAGTTACAATGAGCAGTTCTTC. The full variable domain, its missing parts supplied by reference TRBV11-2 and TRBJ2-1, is EAGVAQSPRYKIIEKRQSVAFWCNPISGHATLYWYQQILGQGPKLLIQFQNNGVVDDSQLPKDRFSAERLKGVDSTLKIQPAKLEDSAVYLCASSFGLSPGSYNEQFFGPGTRLTVL.

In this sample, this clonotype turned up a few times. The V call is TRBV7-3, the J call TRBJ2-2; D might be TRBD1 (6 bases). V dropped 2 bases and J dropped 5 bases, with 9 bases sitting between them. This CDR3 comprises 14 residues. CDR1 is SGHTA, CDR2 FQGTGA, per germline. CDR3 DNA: TGTGCCAGCAGCTTATATCAGGGGACCGGGGAGCTGTTTTTT. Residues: CASSLYQGTGELFF.

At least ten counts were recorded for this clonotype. This CDR3 is CASSVDNYGYTF. The CDR3 DNA reads as TGTGCCAGCAGTGTGGACAACTATGGCTACACCTTC. V usage is TRBV9 and J usage is TRBJ1-2; D unclear. Looked up from germline, CDR1 is SGDLS and CDR2 is YYNGEE. Trimming took 5 bases from V and 2 from J, leaving 7 bases between them. This CDR3 region has 12 residues.

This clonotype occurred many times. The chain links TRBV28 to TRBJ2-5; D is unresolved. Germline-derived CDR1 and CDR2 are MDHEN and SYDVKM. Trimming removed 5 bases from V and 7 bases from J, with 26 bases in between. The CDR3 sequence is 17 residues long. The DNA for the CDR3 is TGTGCCAGCAGTATCACAAGGGTCAAGAGAAGGTGGGGGACCCAGTACTTC. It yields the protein CASSITRVKRRWGTQYF. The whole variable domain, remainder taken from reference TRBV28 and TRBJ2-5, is DVKVTQSSRYLVKRTGEKVFLECVQDMDHENMFWYRQDPGLGLRLIYFSYDVKMKEKGDIPEGYSVSREKKERFSLILESASTNQTSMYLCASSITRVKRRWGTQYFGPGTRLLVL.

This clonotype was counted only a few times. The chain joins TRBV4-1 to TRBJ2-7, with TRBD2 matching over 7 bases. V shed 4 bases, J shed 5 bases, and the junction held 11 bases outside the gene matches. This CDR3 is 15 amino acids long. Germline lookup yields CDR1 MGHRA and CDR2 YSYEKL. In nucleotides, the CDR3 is TGCGCCAGCAGCCCTAGGGGCGGGAGTAAGCACGAGCAGTACTTC. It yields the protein CASSPRGGSKHEQYF.

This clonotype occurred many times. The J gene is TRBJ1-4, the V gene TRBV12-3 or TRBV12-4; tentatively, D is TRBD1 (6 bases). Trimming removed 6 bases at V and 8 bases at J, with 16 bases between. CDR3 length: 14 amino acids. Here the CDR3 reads CASRLQGIREKLFF. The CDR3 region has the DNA TGTGCCAGCAGATTACAGGGAATCCGCGAAAAACTGTTTTTT.

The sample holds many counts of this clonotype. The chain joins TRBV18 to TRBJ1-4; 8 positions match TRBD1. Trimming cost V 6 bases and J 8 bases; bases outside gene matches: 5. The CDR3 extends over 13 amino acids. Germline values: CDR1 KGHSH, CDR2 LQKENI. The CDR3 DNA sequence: TGTGCCAGCTCGGACAGGGTGAACGAAAAACTGTTTTTT. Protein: CASSDRVNEKLFF.

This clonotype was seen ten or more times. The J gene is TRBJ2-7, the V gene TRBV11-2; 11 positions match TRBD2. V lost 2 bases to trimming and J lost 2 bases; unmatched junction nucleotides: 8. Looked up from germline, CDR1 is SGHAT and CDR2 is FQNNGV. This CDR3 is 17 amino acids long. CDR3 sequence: CASSLSLRLAGPYEQYF. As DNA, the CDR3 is TGTGCCAGCAGCTTATCCCTCCGACTAGCGGGGCCCTACGAGCAGTACTTC.

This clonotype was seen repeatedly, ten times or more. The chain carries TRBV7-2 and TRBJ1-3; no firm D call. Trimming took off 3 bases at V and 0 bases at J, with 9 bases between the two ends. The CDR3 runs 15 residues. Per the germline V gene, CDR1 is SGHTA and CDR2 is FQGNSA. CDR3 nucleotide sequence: TGTGCCAGCAGCTTGGCAGCGTACTCTGGAAACACCATATATTTT. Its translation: CASSLAAYSGNTIYF.

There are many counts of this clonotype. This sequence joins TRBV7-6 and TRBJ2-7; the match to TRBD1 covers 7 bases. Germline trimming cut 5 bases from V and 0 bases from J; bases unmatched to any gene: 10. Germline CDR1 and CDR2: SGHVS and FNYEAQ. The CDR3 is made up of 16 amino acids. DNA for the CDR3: TGTGCCAGCAGCCTAAACCGGGACAGTTACTCCTACGAGCAGTACTTC. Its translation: CASSLNRDSYSYEQYF.

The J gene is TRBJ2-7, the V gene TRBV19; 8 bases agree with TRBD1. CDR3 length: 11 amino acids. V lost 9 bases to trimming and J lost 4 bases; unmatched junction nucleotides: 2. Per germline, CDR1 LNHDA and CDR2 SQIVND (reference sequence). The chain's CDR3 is CASGDRYEQYF. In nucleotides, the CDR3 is TGTGCCAGCGGGGACAGGTACGAGCAGTACTTC.

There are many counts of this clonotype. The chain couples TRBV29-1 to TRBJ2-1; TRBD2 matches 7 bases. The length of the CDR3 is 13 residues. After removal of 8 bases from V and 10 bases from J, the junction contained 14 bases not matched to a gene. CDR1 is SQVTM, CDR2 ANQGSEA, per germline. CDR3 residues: CSLSRRESREQFF. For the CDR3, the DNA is TGCAGCCTAAGTAGGCGGGAGTCCAGGGAGCAGTTCTTC.

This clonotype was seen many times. The CDR3 nucleotides are TGTGCCAGCGGGCTCAGCGGGAGGGGGAGCGAGCAGTACTTC. This encodes CASGLSGRGSEQYF. The rearrangement uses TRBV27 and TRBJ2-7; TRBD2 matches at 10 bases. The trim removed 8 bases at V and 6 bases at J, leaving 10 bases unmatched. This CDR3 has 14 amino acids. CDR1 and CDR2 from the germline V gene are MNHEY and SMNVEV (reference sequence).

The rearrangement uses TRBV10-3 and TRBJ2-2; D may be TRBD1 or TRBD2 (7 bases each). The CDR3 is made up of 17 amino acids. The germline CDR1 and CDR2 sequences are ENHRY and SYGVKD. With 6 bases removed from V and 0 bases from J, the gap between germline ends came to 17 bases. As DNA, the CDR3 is TGTGCCATCAGGGGGAGGGGACAGAACGCGAACACCGGGGAGCTGTTTTTT. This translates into CAIRGRGQNANTGELFF.

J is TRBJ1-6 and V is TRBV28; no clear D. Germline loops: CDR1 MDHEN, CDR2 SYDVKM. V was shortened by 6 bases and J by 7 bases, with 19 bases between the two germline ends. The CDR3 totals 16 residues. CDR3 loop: CASSTGRKASNSPLHF. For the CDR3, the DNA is TGTGCCAGCAGCACCGGACGGAAGGCTTCGAATTCACCCCTCCACTTT. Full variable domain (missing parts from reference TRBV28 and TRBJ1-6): DVKVTQSSRYLVKRTGEKVFLECVQDMDHENMFWYRQDPGLGLRLIYFSYDVKMKEKGDIPEGYSVSREKKERFSLILESASTNQTSMYLCASSTGRKASNSPLHFGNGTRLTVT.

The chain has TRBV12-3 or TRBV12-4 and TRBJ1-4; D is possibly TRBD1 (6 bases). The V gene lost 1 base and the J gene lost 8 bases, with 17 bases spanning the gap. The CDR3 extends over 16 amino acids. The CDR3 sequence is CASSLGRTAIAEKLFF. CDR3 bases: TGTGCCAGCAGTTTAGGAAGGACAGCGATCGCGGAAAAACTGTTTTTT.

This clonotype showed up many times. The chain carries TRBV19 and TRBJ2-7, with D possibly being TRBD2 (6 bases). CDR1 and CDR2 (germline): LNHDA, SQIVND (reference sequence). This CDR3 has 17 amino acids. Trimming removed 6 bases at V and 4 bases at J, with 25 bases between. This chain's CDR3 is CASSPDYPLDGLYEQYF. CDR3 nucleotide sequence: TGTGCCAGTAGCCCGGACTACCCTCTGGACGGGCTTTACGAGCAGTACTTC.

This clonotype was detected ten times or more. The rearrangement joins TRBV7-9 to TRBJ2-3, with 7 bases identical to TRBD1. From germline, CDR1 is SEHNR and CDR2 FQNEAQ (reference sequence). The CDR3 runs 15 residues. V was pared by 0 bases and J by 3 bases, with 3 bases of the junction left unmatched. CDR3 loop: CASSLASQGTDTQYF. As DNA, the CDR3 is TGTGCCAGCAGCTTAGCCTCACAGGGGACAGATACGCAGTATTTT.

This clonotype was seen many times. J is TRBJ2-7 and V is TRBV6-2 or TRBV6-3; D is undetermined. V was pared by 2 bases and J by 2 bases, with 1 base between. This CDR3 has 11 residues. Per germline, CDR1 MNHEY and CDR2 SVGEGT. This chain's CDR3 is CASSYTYEQYF. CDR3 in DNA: TGTGCCAGCAGTTACACCTACGAGCAGTACTTC.

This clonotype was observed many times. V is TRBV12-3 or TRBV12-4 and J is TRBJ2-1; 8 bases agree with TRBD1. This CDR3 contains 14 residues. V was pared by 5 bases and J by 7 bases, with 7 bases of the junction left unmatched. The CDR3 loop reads CASSPQGATNEQFF. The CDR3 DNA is TGTGCCAGCAGTCCGCAGGGGGCTACGAATGAGCAGTTCTTC.

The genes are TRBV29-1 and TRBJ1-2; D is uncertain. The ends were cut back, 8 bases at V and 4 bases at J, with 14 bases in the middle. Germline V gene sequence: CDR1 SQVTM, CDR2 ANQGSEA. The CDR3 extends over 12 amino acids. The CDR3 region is CSTIKTGYGYTF. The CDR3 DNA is TGCAGCACCATCAAGACCGGCTATGGCTACACCTTC.

CDR3 DNA sequence: TGTGCCAGCAGCTTGGGCCATACGCAGTATTTT. It codes for CASSLGHTQYF. V and J are TRBV11-3 and TRBJ2-3; D is ambiguous. CDR3 length: 11 amino acids. Germline values: CDR1 SGHNT, CDR2 YENEEA. V dropped 3 bases and J dropped 7 bases, with 5 bases sitting between them.

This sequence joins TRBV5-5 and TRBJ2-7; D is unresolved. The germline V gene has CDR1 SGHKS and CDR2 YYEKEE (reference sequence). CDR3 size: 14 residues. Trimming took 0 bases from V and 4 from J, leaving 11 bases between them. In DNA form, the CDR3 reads TGTGCCAGCAGCTTGGTCCAGACTGGATACGAGCAGTACTTC. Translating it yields CASSLVQTGYEQYF.

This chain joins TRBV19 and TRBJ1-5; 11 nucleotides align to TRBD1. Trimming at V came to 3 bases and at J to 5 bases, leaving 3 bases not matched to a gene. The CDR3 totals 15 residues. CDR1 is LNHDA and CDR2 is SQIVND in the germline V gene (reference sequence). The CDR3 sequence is CASSIWDRGDQPQHF. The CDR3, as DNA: TGTGCCAGTAGTATCTGGGACAGGGGGGATCAGCCCCAGCATTTT.

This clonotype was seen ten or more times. In DNA, the CDR3 is TGTGCCAGCAGTTTGAGGGCAGGGGGATCGAACACTGAAGCTTTCTTT. It codes for CASSLRAGGSNTEAFF. The rearrangement joins TRBV28 to TRBJ1-1; TRBD1 agrees at 7 bases. CDR3 length equals 16 residues. Germline V CDR1 and CDR2: MDHEN, SYDVKM. Unmatched junction bases numbered 8, after V lost 3 bases and J lost 1 base. Filled out from reference TRBV28 and TRBJ1-1, the complete variable domain reads DVKVTQSSRYLVKRTGEKVFLECVQDMDHENMFWYRQDPGLGLRLIYFSYDVKMKEKGDIPEGYSVSREKKERFSLILESASTNQTSMYLCASSLRAGGSNTEAFFGQGTRLTVV.

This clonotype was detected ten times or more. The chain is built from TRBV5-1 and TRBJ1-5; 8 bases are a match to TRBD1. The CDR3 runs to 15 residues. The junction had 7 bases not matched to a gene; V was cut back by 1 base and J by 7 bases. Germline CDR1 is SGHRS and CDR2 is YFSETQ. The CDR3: CASSLYGQGGQPQHF. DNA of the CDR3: TGCGCCAGCAGCTTGTACGGACAGGGTGGACAGCCCCAGCATTTT.

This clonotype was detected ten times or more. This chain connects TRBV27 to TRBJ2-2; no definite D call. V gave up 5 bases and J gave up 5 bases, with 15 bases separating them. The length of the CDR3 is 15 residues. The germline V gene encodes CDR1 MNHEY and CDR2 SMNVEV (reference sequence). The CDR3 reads CASSLYREITGELFF. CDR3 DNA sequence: TGTGCCAGCAGTCTCTATCGTGAGATAACCGGGGAGCTGTTTTTT.

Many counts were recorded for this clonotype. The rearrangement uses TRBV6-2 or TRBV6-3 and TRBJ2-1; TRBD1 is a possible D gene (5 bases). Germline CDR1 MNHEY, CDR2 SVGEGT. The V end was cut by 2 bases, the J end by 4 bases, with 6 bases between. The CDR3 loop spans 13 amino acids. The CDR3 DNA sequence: TGTGCCAGCAGTTACCGACAGTACAATGAGCAGTTCTTC. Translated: CASSYRQYNEQFF.

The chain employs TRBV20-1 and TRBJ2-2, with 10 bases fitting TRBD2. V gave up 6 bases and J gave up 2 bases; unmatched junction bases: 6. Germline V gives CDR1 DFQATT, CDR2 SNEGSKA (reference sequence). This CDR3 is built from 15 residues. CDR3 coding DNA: TGCAGTGCCACCTCTAGCGGGAGTAACACCGGGGAGCTGTTTTTT. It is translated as CSATSSGSNTGELFF.

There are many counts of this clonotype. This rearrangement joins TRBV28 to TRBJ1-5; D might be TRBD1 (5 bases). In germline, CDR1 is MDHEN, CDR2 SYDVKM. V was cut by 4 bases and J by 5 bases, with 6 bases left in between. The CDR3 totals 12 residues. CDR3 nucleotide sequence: TGTGCCAGCAGTTCGACAGATCAGCCCCAGCATTTT. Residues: CASSSTDQPQHF.

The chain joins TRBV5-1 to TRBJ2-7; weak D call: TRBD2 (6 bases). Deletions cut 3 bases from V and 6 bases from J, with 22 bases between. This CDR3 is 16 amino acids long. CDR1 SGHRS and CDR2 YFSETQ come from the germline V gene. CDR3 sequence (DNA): TGCGCCAGCAGCTGGAGTGGGACTTCTTATAATAGCGAGCAGTACTTC. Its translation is CASSWSGTSYNSEQYF.